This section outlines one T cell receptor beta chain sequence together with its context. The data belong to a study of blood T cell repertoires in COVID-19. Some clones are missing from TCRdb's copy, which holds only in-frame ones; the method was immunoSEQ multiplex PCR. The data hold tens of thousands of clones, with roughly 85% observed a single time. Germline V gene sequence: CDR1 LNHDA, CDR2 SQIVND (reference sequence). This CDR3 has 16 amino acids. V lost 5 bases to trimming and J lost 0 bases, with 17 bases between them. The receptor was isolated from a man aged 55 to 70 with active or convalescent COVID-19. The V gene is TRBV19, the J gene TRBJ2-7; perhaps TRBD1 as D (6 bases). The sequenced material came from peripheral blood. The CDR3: CASSHLPGQGSYEQYF. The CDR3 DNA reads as TGTGCCAGTAGTCACCTCCCGGGACAAGGCTCCTACGAGCAGTACTTC.